These 28 T cell receptor beta chains were sequenced from one sample in a study of tumor and adjacent non-tumor tissue in lung cancer. The library came from three nested PCR rounds adapted from ARM-PCR protocols. Each CDR3 protein gets one entry after TCRdb re-called the multiplex PCR reads with MiXCR. The table includes about 70,000 distinct CDR3 sequences, about 80% detected once. RNA was extracted from bulk tissue without any cell sorting. The sample consisted of lung tumor tissue. These receptors came from a man aged 60 to 69 with non-small cell lung cancer.

As regards this clonotype: Germline is not matched at one junction end, which may reflect a read error. This sequence joins TRBV29-1 and TRBJ2-5; D ambiguous. The length of the CDR3 is 13 residues. Germline V CDR1 and CDR2: SQVTM, ANQGSEA. CDR3 bases: TGCAGCGCTCCTTCCTACGCCCAAGAGACCCAGCACTTC. Encoded protein: CSAPSYAQETQHF.

With respect to this clonotype: One junction end disagrees with the germline gene, perhaps due to a read error. The CDR3 reads CSTAGTSGASYEQYF. In nucleotides, the CDR3 is TGCAGTACCGCCGGGACTAGCGGGGCTTCGTACGAGCAATACTTC. The rearrangement uses TRBV20-1 and TRBJ2-7; 13 nucleotides match TRBD2. This CDR3 contains 15 residues. Germline V gene sequence: CDR1 DFQATT, CDR2 SNEGSKA (reference sequence).

As regards this clonotype: The CDR3 ends on some other residue instead of the conserved phenylalanine or tryptophan, so this is likely a read error. The V call is TRBV6-1, the J call TRBJ2-1; D possibly corresponds to TRBD1 (5 bases). The better agreement between TRBJ2-7 and the DNA end casts doubt on the J call. In germline, CDR1 is MNHNS, CDR2 SASEGT. The CDR3 covers 15 residues. The CDR3, as DNA: TGTGCCAGCAAGGACACTTGGGGCTCCTACAATGAGCAGTACCTC. Its translation: CASKDTWGSYNEQYL.

The chain has TRBV10-3 and TRBJ1-2; no clear D. CDR3 length: 14 amino acids. Germline V gene sequence: CDR1 ENHRY, CDR2 SYGVKD. Trimming took 3 bases from V and 2 from J, leaving 10 bases between them. CDR3 protein: CAISDSWENYGYTF. CDR3 nucleotide sequence: TGTGCCATCAGTGATTCCTGGGAGAACTATGGCTACACCTTC.

The genes are TRBV6-5 and TRBJ2-1, with D perhaps being TRBD1 or TRBD2 (5 bases each). CDR1 MNHEY and CDR2 SVGAGI come from the germline V gene. V was trimmed by 11 bases and J by 9 bases, leaving 20 bases between them. The CDR3 loop spans 13 amino acids. For the CDR3, the DNA is TGTGCCGGTAGTTACGTACTAGGGACTGAGCAGTTCTTC. It encodes CAGSYVLGTEQFF.

On this clonotype itself: The conserved phenylalanine or tryptophan normally closing the CDR3 is absent here, so this likely arose from a read error. This rearrangement joins TRBV29-1 to TRBJ1-1; the D gene is possibly TRBD1 (5 bases). The CDR3 loop spans 13 amino acids. CDR1 is SQVTM, CDR2 ANQGSEA, per germline. CDR3: CSVGEGENTDAFL. For the CDR3, the DNA is TGCAGCGTTGGTGAAGGGGAGAACACTGACGCTTTCCTC.

The chain recombines TRBV29-1 with TRBJ1-1, with TRBD1 as a possible D gene (5 bases). The CDR3 consists of 13 residues. Germline assignment: CDR1 SQVTM and CDR2 ANQGSEA. CDR3 DNA sequence: TGCAGAGCCCTCAGACAGACCAAAAATGAAGCTTTCTTT. This encodes CRALRQTKNEAFF.

This clonotype came up many times. The chain employs TRBV20-1 and TRBJ2-2; 12 positions match TRBD2. V lost 6 bases to trimming and J lost 7 bases; unmatched junction nucleotides: 9. CDR1 DFQATT and CDR2 SNEGSKA come from the germline V gene (reference sequence). CDR3 length equals 15 residues. In DNA form, the CDR3 reads TGCAGTGCCCGACTAGCGGGAGACCCATTCGGGGAGCTGTTTTTT. Residues: CSARLAGDPFGELFF.

About this clonotype itself: An end of the junction does not agree with germline; a read error may underlie this. V is TRBV20-1 and J is TRBJ2-6, with D hard to call. Looked up from germline, CDR1 is DFQATT and CDR2 is SNEGSKA (reference sequence). The CDR3 length is 16 residues. The CDR3 is CSPRDHNTSGVNVLTF. In DNA form, the CDR3 reads TGCAGTCCTAGAGATCATAATACCTCTGGGGTCAACGTCCTGACTTTC.

The V gene is TRBV6-2 or TRBV6-3, the J gene TRBJ2-1; D is tentatively TRBD1 or TRBD2 (5 bases each). V was trimmed by 6 bases and J by 16 bases, leaving 28 bases between them. CDR1 MNHEY and CDR2 SVGEGT come from the germline V gene. This CDR3 spans 15 amino acids. This CDR3 is CASRTGTESYNELFF. In nucleotides, the CDR3 is TGTGCCAGCAGGACCGGGACGGAATCCTACAATGAGCTATTCTTC.

With regard to this clonotype: Given the absence of the conserved phenylalanine or tryptophan at the CDR3 end, a read error is likely. The CDR3: CSVSSGTSHQPQYL. CDR3 DNA: TGCAGTGTGTCCTCCGGGACAAGCCATCAGCCCCAGTATCTT. The V and J genes are TRBV20-1 and TRBJ1-5, with D tentatively TRBD1 (6 bases). Gene TRBJ2-3 matches the end of the DNA better, so the J call may be wrong. The CDR3 has 14 amino acids. Per the germline V gene, CDR1 is DFQATT and CDR2 is SNEGSKA (reference sequence).

Comment on this clonotype: One junction end disagrees with the germline gene, perhaps due to a read error. The CDR3 region has the DNA TGTGTCAGTAGTATGGGCAGGGAGACCTCTGGGGCCAACGTCCTGACTTTC. Residues: CVSSMGRETSGANVLTF. This chain connects TRBV19 to TRBJ2-6; D is tentatively TRBD1 or TRBD2 (5 bases each). The germline V gene has CDR1 LNHDA and CDR2 SQIVND (reference sequence). This CDR3 has 17 amino acids.

The table lists this clonotype with many counts. The chain combines TRBV29-1 with TRBJ1-1; unclear D gene. Germline assignment: CDR1 SQVTM and CDR2 ANQGSEA. The CDR3 covers 11 residues. Trimming removed 4 bases at V and 0 bases at J, with 3 bases between. The CDR3 is CSVVLNTEAFF. CDR3 sequence (DNA): TGCAGCGTTGTCCTGAACACTGAAGCTTTCTTT.

The CDR3 loop reads CAITPGRASEQYF. The CDR3 DNA reads as TGTGCCATTACCCCAGGGAGGGCCAGCGAGCAGTACTTC. The chain is built from TRBV7-9 and TRBJ2-7; 7 nucleotides align to TRBD2. J lost 6 bases, V lost 10 bases, and 12 bases had no gene match. The CDR3 spans 13 residues. CDR1 SEHNR and CDR2 FQNEAQ come from the germline V gene (reference sequence).

Concerning this clonotype itself: One end of the junction is discordant with germline, which a read error may explain. This rearrangement joins TRBV6-5 to TRBJ2-2, with D possibly matching TRBD2 (5 bases). The CDR3 runs 13 residues. Germline V gene data show CDR1 as MNHEY and CDR2 as SVGAGI. The CDR3 sequence: CASSYKVSGELFF. CDR3 in DNA: TGCGCCAGCAGTTATAAGGTAAGCGGTGAGCTGTTTTTT.

This clonotype was picked up a small number of times. The CDR3 carries no conserved terminal phenylalanine or tryptophan, so it likely arises from a read error. No DNA is shown, since the ends of the CDR3 on it are uncertain; the CDR3 is the one TCRdb lists. The chain employs TRBV20-1 and TRBJ2-7; the D call TRBD1 from the table was never checked on the DNA. Germline CDR1 DFQATT, CDR2 SNEGSKA (reference sequence). The CDR3 length equals 14 residues, ends included. This CDR3 is CSARDMGQGREQYL.

Of note for this clonotype: An end of the junction differs from the germline gene, which may be a read error. V and J are TRBV20-1 and TRBJ2-7, with 8 bases lining up with TRBD2. Germline values: CDR1 DFQATT, CDR2 SNEGSKA (reference sequence). The CDR3 sequence is 15 residues long. CDR3 sequence reads: CNAHSRRLATCEQYF. Here the CDR3 DNA reads TGCAATGCTCACTCCCGGAGACTAGCGACTTGCGAGCAGTACTTC.

For this clonotype: Relative to the germline gene, one junction end is altered; a read error may explain this. This rearrangement joins TRBV29-1 to TRBJ1-1; 7 bases fit TRBD1. Germline V gene data show CDR1 as SQVTM and CDR2 as ANQGSEA. CDR3 length equals 13 residues. In DNA, the CDR3 is TGCAGCGCCCCGGCAGGGGGGGAGACTGAGGCTTTCTTT. As protein: CSAPAGGETEAFF.

Worth noting for this clonotype: A much larger clonotype is one base distant, so this may be a read error. V is TRBV20-1 and J is TRBJ2-7, with TRBD1 matching 9 bases. Germline CDR1 is DFQATT and CDR2 is SNEGSKA (reference sequence). The CDR3 is 14 residues long. The CDR3 sequence: CNARAGTGNYEQYF. In nucleotides, the CDR3 is TGCAATGCTAGAGCCGGGACAGGGAACTACGAGCAGTACTTC.

On this clonotype: This likely comes from a read error, as the CDR3 has no conserved phenylalanine or tryptophan at its end. V and J are TRBV12-3 or TRBV12-4 and TRBJ2-1; maybe TRBD2 (5 bases). The CDR3 covers 14 residues. V lost 2 bases, J lost 9 bases, and 14 bases lay in between. The CDR3, as DNA: TGTGCCAGCAGTTTAAGCGGTCCCAGTGGTGAGCAGTTCCTC. It yields the protein CASSLSGPSGEQFL.

To note about this clonotype: Compared with germline, one end of the junction differs, possibly owing to a read error. The gene calls are TRBV29-1 and TRBJ2-3; 7 nucleotides line up with TRBD1. The CDR3 sequence is 13 residues long. Germline V gene sequence: CDR1 SQVTM, CDR2 ANQGSEA. The CDR3 DNA follows: TGTAGCGTTGCTGACAGGGACACAGGTACGCAGTATTTT. Encoded protein: CSVADRDTGTQYF.

A word on this clonotype: A junction end diverges from the germline sequence, so it may reflect a read error. This chain uses TRBV29-1 with TRBJ2-6; D possibly corresponds to TRBD1 (6 bases). Germline CDR1 reads SQVTM; CDR2 reads ANQGSEA. The CDR3 consists of 15 residues. CDR3 region: CSVELDSSGANILAF. CDR3 nucleotide sequence: TGCAGCGTTGAGTTGGACAGCTCTGGGGCCAACATCCTGGCTTTC.

On this clonotype: An end of the junction does not agree with germline; a read error may underlie this. The chain combines TRBV20-1 with TRBJ2-5, with 8 bases fitting TRBD2. The CDR3 consists of 14 residues. Germline V gene data show CDR1 as DFQATT and CDR2 as SNEGSKA (reference sequence). The CDR3 DNA sequence: TGCAGTCCTAGAGATAGCGGGGATCAAGAGACCCAATACTTC. This gives the protein CSPRDSGDQETQYF.

This clonotype was counted a few times. This sequence may be a read error, since a much larger clone differs from it by one base. The chain combines TRBV5-4 with TRBJ2-1; TRBD2 matches at 9 bases. Germline V gene sequence: CDR1 SGHNT, CDR2 YYREEE (reference sequence). This CDR3 has 14 residues. The junction had 4 bases not matched to a gene; V was cut back by 2 bases and J by 7 bases. This chain's CDR3 is CASSFPAGGNEQFF. CDR3 nucleotide sequence: TGTGCCAGCAGCTTTCCAGCGGGAGGTAATGAGCAGTTCTTC.

CDR3 loop: CSVAHGWSYEQFF. DNA of the CDR3: TGCAGCGTCGCCCATGGATGGAGCTACGAGCAGTTCTTC. The gene calls are TRBV29-1 and TRBJ2-7; D gene unclear. The J call may be in error: the DNA end matches TRBJ2-1 better. The CDR3 contains 13 residues. CDR1 and CDR2 from the germline V gene are SQVTM and ANQGSEA.

Concerning this clonotype itself: The germline gene is not matched at one end of the junction; a read error may be the cause. The gene calls are TRBV5-4 and TRBJ2-5; a weak D match, TRBD2 (6 bases). The germline CDR1 and CDR2 sequences are SGHNT and YYREEE (reference sequence). The CDR3 runs 14 residues. CDR3 sequence: CACSLEGHQETQYF. The CDR3 DNA follows: TGTGCCTGCAGCTTGGAGGGGCATCAAGAGACCCAGTACTTC. Full variable domain (remainder filled in from reference TRBV5-4 and TRBJ2-5): ETGVTQSPTHLIKTRGQQVTLRCSSQSGHNTVSWYQQALGQGPQFIFQYYREEENGRGNFPPRFSGLQFPNYSSELNVNALELDDSALYLCACSLEGHQETQYFGPGTRLLVL.

About this clonotype itself: A read error may account for a junction end that differs from germline. CDR3 in DNA: TGTGCTAGCAGATATACTAGTGGCACCGGGGAGATGTTTTTT. Its protein is CASRYTSGTGEMFF. This rearrangement joins TRBV11-1 to TRBJ2-2; TRBD2 might be the D (5 bases). The CDR3 runs 14 residues. From germline, CDR1 is SGHAT and CDR2 FQDESV (reference sequence).

This clonotype was observed at least ten times. The V call is TRBV20-1, the J call TRBJ1-6, with D uncertain. V lost 1 base to trimming and J lost 2 bases, with 6 bases between them. The CDR3 covers 14 residues. Germline CDR1 is DFQATT and CDR2 is SNEGSKA (reference sequence). CDR3 nucleotide sequence: TGCAGTGCTAGAGCCGAGCCCTATAATTCACCCCTCCACTTT. It yields the protein CSARAEPYNSPLHF.